This T cell receptor beta chain was identified during a study of blood T cell repertoires in COVID-19. Enrolled during active infection, Seattle patients were then followed longitudinally. Germline V gene lookup returns CDR1 MDHEN and CDR2 SYDVKM. Trimming took off 5 bases at V and 8 bases at J, with 15 bases between the two ends. The length of the CDR3 is 13 residues. Original processing methods: Researchers report that nucleated cell counts were estimated from reference gene primer amplification. Sequencing was performed with immunoSEQ multiplex PCR; in TCRdb, only in-frame clones are kept and a portion is missing. Clonal size and the V and J genes are those of that table, whereas D and trimming came from the DNA. The sample lists about 180,000 clones; about four fifths were seen once.

Source material: peripheral blood. The chain links TRBV28 to TRBJ1-2; a weak D match, TRBD1 (6 bases). This TCR came from a woman in her 70s with COVID-19, enrolled during active disease. The CDR3 loop reads CASSRTALSGYTF. The DNA for the CDR3 is TGTGCCAGCAGTCGGACAGCCCTGAGCGGCTACACCTTC.